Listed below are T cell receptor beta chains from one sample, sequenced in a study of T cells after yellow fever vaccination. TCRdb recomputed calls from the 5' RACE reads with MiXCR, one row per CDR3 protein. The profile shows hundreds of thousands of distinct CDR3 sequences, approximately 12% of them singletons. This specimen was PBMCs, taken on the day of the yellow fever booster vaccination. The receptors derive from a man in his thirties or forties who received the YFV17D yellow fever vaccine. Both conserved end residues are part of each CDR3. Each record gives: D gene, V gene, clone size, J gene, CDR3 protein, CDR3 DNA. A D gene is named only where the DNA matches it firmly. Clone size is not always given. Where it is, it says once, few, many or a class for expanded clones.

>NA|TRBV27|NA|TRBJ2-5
CASSLSRGVVETQYF
TGTGCCAGCAGTTTATCAAGGGGGGTTGTGGAGACCCAGTACTTC
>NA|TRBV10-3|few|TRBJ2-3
CAISLETQYF
TGTGCCATCTCCCTTGAGACGCAGTATTTT
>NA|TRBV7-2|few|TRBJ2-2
CASSFRALDTGELFF
TGTGCCAGCAGCTTCAGGGCGTTGGACACCGGGGAGCTGTTTTTT
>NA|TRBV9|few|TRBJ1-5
CASSPTYSNQPQHF
TGTGCCAGCAGCCCCACGTATAGCAATCAGCCCCAGCATTTT
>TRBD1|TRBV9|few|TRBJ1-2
CASSVAPGLDRGPF
TGTGCCAGCAGCGTAGCTCCGGGGTTGGACAGGGGACCCTTC
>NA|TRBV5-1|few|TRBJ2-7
CASSLRRGRRPFSEQYF
TGCGCCAGCAGCTTGCGCAGGGGTAGGAGACCCTTCTCCGAGCAGTACTTC
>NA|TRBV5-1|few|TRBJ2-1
CASSLGSAYNEQFF
TGTGCCAGCAGCCTTGGGTCCGCCTACAATGAGCAGTTCTTC
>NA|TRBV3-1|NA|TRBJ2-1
CASSQDLSAGPSEQFF
TGTGCCAGCAGCCAAGATCTTTCCGCTGGGCCCAGTGAGCAGTTCTTC
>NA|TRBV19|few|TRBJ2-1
CASSISRGGEQFF
TGTGCCAGTAGTATTAGCCGCGGTGGTGAGCAGTTCTTC
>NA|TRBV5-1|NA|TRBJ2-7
CASSPGNVYEQYF
TGCGCCAGCAGTCCTGGGAACGTCTACGAGCAGTACTTC
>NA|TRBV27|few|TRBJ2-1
CASSSQPPRYNEQFF
TGTGCCAGCAGTTCCCAGCCACCGAGGTACAATGAGCAGTTCTTC
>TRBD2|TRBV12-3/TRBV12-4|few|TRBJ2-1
CASSLAGGSQEQFF
TGTGCCAGCAGCCTAGCGGGAGGATCCCAGGAGCAGTTCTTC
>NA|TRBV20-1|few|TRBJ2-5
CSARDQLGQETQYF
TGCAGTGCTAGAGATCAGTTGGGCCAAGAGACCCAGTACTTC
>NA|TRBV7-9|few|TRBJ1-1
CASSLFRQRNTEAFF
TGTGCCAGCAGCTTATTTCGACAGAGAAACACTGAAGCTTTCTTT
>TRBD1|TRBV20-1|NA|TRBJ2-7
CSASGDSSYEQYF
TGCAGTGCCTCCGGGGACAGCTCCTACGAGCAGTACTTC
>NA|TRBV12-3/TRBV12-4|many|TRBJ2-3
CASSLRDRHGTQYF
TGTGCCAGCAGTTTAAGGGACCGCCACGGTACGCAGTATTTT
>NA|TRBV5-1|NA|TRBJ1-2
CASSLGDSPGITSYGYTF
TGCGCCAGCAGCTTGGGCGACAGTCCAGGCATCACCTCATATGGCTACACCTTC
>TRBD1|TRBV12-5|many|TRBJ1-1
CASGLVGQVEAFF
TGTGCTAGTGGTTTGGTCGGACAGGTTGAAGCTTTCTTT
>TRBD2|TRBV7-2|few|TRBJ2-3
CASSSLRGGVDADTQYF
TGTGCCAGCAGCTCTCTGCGGGGGGGAGTTGATGCAGATACGCAGTATTTT
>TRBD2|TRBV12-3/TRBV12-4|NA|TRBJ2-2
CASSPAGGGALVGELFF
TGTGCCAGCAGCCCGGCCGGGGGGGGGGCGTTGGTCGGGGAGCTGTTTTTT
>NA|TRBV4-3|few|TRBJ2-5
CASSPQLSIETQYF
TGCGCCAGCAGCCCGCAACTAAGCATAGAGACCCAGTACTTC
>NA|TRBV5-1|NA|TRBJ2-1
CASSLEVDNNEQFF
TGCGCCAGCAGCTTGGAAGTGGATAACAATGAGCAGTTCTTC
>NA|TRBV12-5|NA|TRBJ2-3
CASGLGNSNRDTQYF
TGTGCTAGTGGTTTGGGGAATTCAAATAGGGATACGCAGTATTTT
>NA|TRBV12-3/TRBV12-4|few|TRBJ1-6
CASNDGSSYNSPLHF
TGTGCCAGCAACGACGGGAGCTCCTATAATTCACCCCTCCACTTT
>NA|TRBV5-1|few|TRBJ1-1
CASSFTGRDTEAFF
TGCGCCAGCAGCTTCACAGGGAGAGACACTGAAGCTTTCTTT
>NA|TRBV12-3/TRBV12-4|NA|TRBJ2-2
CASVSSPGELFF
TGTGCCAGCGTTAGTTCGCCCGGGGAGCTGTTTTTT
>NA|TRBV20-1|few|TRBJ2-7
CSARPPAEGEQYF
TGCAGTGCTAGACCCCCGGCGGAGGGCGAGCAGTACTTC
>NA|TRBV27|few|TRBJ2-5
CASSPRIERQETQYF
TGTGCCAGCAGTCCGCGGATAGAGAGGCAAGAGACCCAGTACTTC
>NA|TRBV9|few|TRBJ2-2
CASSVQGSGELFF
TGTGCCAGCAGCGTTCAGGGGAGCGGGGAGCTGTTTTTT
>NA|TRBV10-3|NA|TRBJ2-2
CAIRAPGNPTGELFF
TGTGCCATCAGAGCCCCGGGAAACCCAACCGGGGAGCTGTTTTTT
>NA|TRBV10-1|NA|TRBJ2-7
CASSESVTDEQYF
TGCGCCAGCAGTGAGTCGGTTACCGACGAGCAGTACTTC
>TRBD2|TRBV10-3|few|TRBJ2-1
CAIRGGAYNEQFF
TGTGCCATCAGGGGGGGGGCCTACAATGAGCAGTTCTTC
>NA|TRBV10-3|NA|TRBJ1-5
CAISGENQPQHF
TGTGCCATCAGTGGAGAGAATCAGCCCCAGCATTTT